This is a list of T cell receptor beta chains from one sample in a study of blood T cell repertoires in COVID-19. Profiling relied on immunoSEQ multiplex PCR, and the TCRdb table lists in-frame clones only, not all of them. The profile shows roughly 260,000 clones, 80% to 90% of them singletons. Sequencing was carried out using PBMCs or T cells enriched from blood (not recorded which). Every receptor here comes from a woman in her fifties or sixties who had recovered from COVID-19. Each CDR3 is given with its conserved first and last residue. D genes are given only for firm matches. Size tells how often a clone was seen (once, few, many) or the class of an expanded clone, and some rows leave it out.

V gene	J gene	D gene	clone size	CDR3 DNA	CDR3 protein
TRBV6-1	TRBJ2-2	TRBD2	-	TGTGCCAGCAGTGAGAGTGTTAGCGGGAGGGTTGCCGGGGAGCTGTTTTTT	CASSESVSGRVAGELFF
TRBV7-8	TRBJ2-4	TRBD2	-	TGTGCCAGCAGCTTAGCAGCGGGAGGAGCCAAAAACATTCAGTACTTC	CASSLAAGGAKNIQYF
TRBV28	TRBJ2-7	-	-	TGTGCCAGCAGTTTAGGCGGCCGCTACGAGCAGTACTTC	CASSLGGRYEQYF
TRBV7-8	TRBJ1-5	-	-	TGTGCCAGCAGCCTAACACCTCAGCCCCAGCATTTT	CASSLTPQPQHF
TRBV27	TRBJ1-2	-	-	TGTGCCAGCAGGCCAAACAGAGATGCTAACTATGGCTACACCTTC	CASRPNRDANYGYTF
TRBV20-1	TRBJ2-7	-	few	TGCAGTGCTTCCAGGGGACGCGAGCAGTACTTC	CSASRGREQYF
TRBV6-1	TRBJ1-5	-	-	TGTGCCAGCAGTGAAATGGTGGGGGCCCCAAATCAGCCCCAGCATTTT	CASSEMVGAPNQPQHF
TRBV7-9	TRBJ1-1	TRBD1	-	TGTGCCAGCAGTCGCTGGGCAGGGGGCCCGAACACTGAAGCTTTCTTT	CASSRWAGGPNTEAFF
TRBV25-1	TRBJ2-1	TRBD2	-	TGTGCCAGCAGTGAGCCGCGGGGGGGCTCCTACAATGAGCAGTTCTTC	CASSEPRGGSYNEQFF
TRBV6-5	TRBJ1-2	-	few	TGTGCCAGCACGCGAAGTAACTATGGCTACACCTTC	CASTRSNYGYTF
TRBV4-1	TRBJ2-7	TRBD1	-	TGCGCCAGCAGCCAAGTCGTGGGACAGGGAGTCTACGAGCAGTACTTC	CASSQVVGQGVYEQYF
TRBV9	TRBJ2-1	TRBD2	-	TGTGCCAGCAGCGTGTGGAGACTAGCGGGAGCCAGGAGCTCCTACAATGAGCAGTTCTTC	CASSVWRLAGARSSYNEQFF
TRBV12-3/TRBV12-4	TRBJ1-2	-	-	TGTGCCAGCAGTGACAGGAATTCCTATGGCTACACCTTC	CASSDRNSYGYTF
TRBV28	TRBJ1-5	TRBD1	-	TGTGCCAGCAGTTTTAGGGTAGGCAGGGGGAACAATCAGCCCCAGCATTTT	CASSFRVGRGNNQPQHF
TRBV9	TRBJ2-3	TRBD2	-	TGTGCCAGCAGCGCGGGACTAGCGGGCACAGATACGCAGTATTTT	CASSAGLAGTDTQYF